Sequencing of this T cell receptor (beta chain) was carried out in a study of blood T cell repertoires in COVID-19. Study background: Sites across the United States, Italy and Spain contributed samples from acute and convalescent COVID-19. Nucleic acid was either cDNA or gDNA, and it came from T cells, B-cell-depleted T cells, or PBMCs.

CDR3 length: 14 residues. Trimming cost V 4 bases and J 0 bases, with 11 bases left between them. The germline CDR1 and CDR2 sequences are SGHDT and YYEEEE. Authors' processing steps: Scientists estimated how many nucleated cells there were by amplifying reference gene primers. TCRdb keeps only in-frame clones here, not all; method: immunoSEQ multiplex PCR. V and J calls plus clone size are reproduced from that table; the DNA served to infer D and trimming. Of roughly 180,000 clones in the sample, 88% are singletons; the top ten hold 2.1%. The source of this sequence is a man in his 70s with active or convalescent COVID-19. The specimen sequenced was peripheral blood. The gene calls are TRBV5-6 and TRBJ2-7; D not certain. For the CDR3, the DNA is TGTGCCAGCAGCATAAGCGTAAACTCCTACGAGCAGTACTTC. This gives the protein CASSISVNSYEQYF.